This is a list of T cell receptor beta chains from one sample in a study of T cell repertoires in cytomegalovirus infection. TCRdb fed the reads into MiXCR, producing one record per CDR3 protein. The profile covers about 460,000 distinct CDR3 sequences, with around 10% appearing a single time and 10% taken by the ten largest. The sequencing input was PBMCs. These receptors were taken from a human donor in good health (CMV status not recorded). Some clones in this sample may be carry-over from other donors' samples. The CDR3 runs from the conserved cysteine through the conserved F or W. Each record gives: J gene, V gene, CDR3 protein.

TRBJ1-4 TRBV12-3/TRBV12-4 CASSPPPGVKLFF
TRBJ2-7 TRBV27 CASSVSGYEQYF
TRBJ1-3 TRBV4-2 CASSQEQQRTPGNTIYF
TRBJ1-2 TRBV7-9 CASSSPGTPGGYTF
TRBJ2-5 TRBV7-2 CASSSSGGKETQYF
TRBJ1-4 TRBV30 CAWGTETNEKLFF
TRBJ2-7 TRBV7-2 CASSLRGRTSGSGYEQYF
TRBJ1-2 TRBV14 CASSQGHEGGYGYTF
TRBJ2-3 TRBV6-1 CASRERGRADTQYF
TRBJ2-2 TRBV5-1 CASSDSGSNGELFF
TRBJ2-5 TRBV12-3/TRBV12-4 CASSQGLAGGRETQYF
TRBJ2-3 TRBV6-1 CACTSGTDTQYF
TRBJ2-3 TRBV2 CASRSMASTDTQYF
TRBJ1-2 TRBV5-6 CASSPDRPPNYGYTF
TRBJ1-2 TRBV12-3/TRBV12-4 CASSPQGIPGYTF
TRBJ2-1 TRBV5-5 CASSLRLGWEQFF
TRBJ2-5 TRBV19 CASSIQSQGETQYF
TRBJ1-1 TRBV6-5 CASSYSEGARSEAFF
TRBJ1-4 TRBV7-2 CASSPGTGGNEKLFF
TRBJ2-2 TRBV5-1 CASSLALKASGELFF
TRBJ2-1 TRBV7-2 CASSLRGGPLYNEQFF
TRBJ1-1 TRBV9 CASSPAGGSNTEAFF
TRBJ2-7 TRBV28 CASSAAGGPSEEQYF
TRBJ1-1 TRBV19 CASMERVNTEAFF
TRBJ1-2 TRBV19 CASSPQGDGYTF
TRBJ2-7 TRBV28 CASSLEGRTRRLGEQYF